The clone carrying this T cell receptor beta chain turned up a few times. What it recognizes is unknown. These data originate in a study of post-analysis software for immune sequencing data. The study's findings and limits: In patients, 4 to 6 TRBV segments were more frequent than in controls, with TRBV5-6, TRBV5-1 and TRBV20-1 among them.

Presence of unique molecular identifiers characterized the TCR beta cDNA libraries. TCRdb re-called the PCR reads with MiXCR, one entry per CDR3 protein. The sample lists approximately 250,000 distinct CDR3 sequences; 36% were seen once. V was pared by 8 bases and J by 6 bases, with 5 bases of the junction left unmatched. Germline V gene lookup returns CDR1 LGHDT and CDR2 YNNKEL (reference sequence). This CDR3 spans 13 amino acids. This chain links TRBV3-1 with TRBJ1-5, with 9 nucleotides matching TRBD1. Sequenced input: blood. The clonotype comes from a girl between 10 and 17 years old with multiple sclerosis. The CDR3 sequence is CASAGQGRQPQHF. DNA of the CDR3: TGTGCCAGCGCCGGACAGGGGCGTCAGCCCCAGCATTTT.